This T cell receptor beta chain stems from a study of CD8 T cells in ankylosing spondylitis. Study outcomes and limitations: Matched synovial fluid from ankylosing spondylitis patients was reported to be enriched for disease-linked clones.

This clonotype was observed at least ten times. Its antigen is unidentified. A quantitative 5'-RACE method, one with molecular barcodes, was used to make TCR beta libraries. TCRdb processed the 5' RACE reads anew with MiXCR; each CDR3 protein has one entry. The sample shows 250,000 to 400,000 distinct CDR3 sequences, around a tenth of them seen only once. V was pared by 6 bases and J by 7 bases, with 19 bases between. The CDR3 runs to 16 residues. The germline V gene encodes CDR1 MNHNS and CDR2 SASEGT. V gene TRBV6-1 combines with J gene TRBJ1-6; unclear D gene. This receptor was obtained from a female donor with ankylosing spondylitis or in good health (not recorded which). The sample comprised blood, either unsorted or a sorted T cell fraction (not recorded which). The chain's CDR3 is CASSPFFEGGNSPLHF. CDR3 nucleotides: TGTGCCAGCAGCCCTTTTTTTGAGGGTGGAAATTCACCCCTCCACTTT.